The rows below give T cell receptor beta chains drawn from one sample of a study of cytomegalovirus exposure and HLA in healthy donors. The table came from immunoSEQ multiplex PCR; TCRdb's copy has only in-frame clones and leaves some out. The data hold 100,000 to 150,000 clones, with under 90% observed a single time. Material for sequencing was PBMCs. These receptors originate from a man aged 25-40 years in good health and CMV-seronegative. Each CDR3 is given without its conserved first and last residue.

>11|TRBV7-9|TRBJ1-2
ASSSQTDYGYT
>14|TRBV11-2|TRBJ1-1
ASSLAGTVRNTEAF
>11|TRBV6-5|TRBJ1-2
ASSYGTNYGYT
>15|TRBV27|TRBJ2-7
ASSTRRRDRGSHEQY
>15|TRBV6-4|TRBJ1-2
ASSDSAGGEGRYGYT
>15|TRBV18|TRBJ2-5
ASSPPPGSAGRETQY
>11|TRBV11-3|TRBJ2-7
ASSLVGGYEQY
>13|TRBV18|TRBJ2-7
ASSPSGTGGYEQY
>13|TRBV7-9|TRBJ2-3
ASSLATSPTDTQY
>13|TRBV6-5|TRBJ2-7
ASSPGTSLSYEQY
>13|TRBV27|TRBJ2-2
ASSPLQGRTGELF
>11|TRBV6-5|TRBJ1-1
ASRGQGASEAF
>14|TRBV4-2|TRBJ2-1
ASSPGTGEVVNEQF
>12|TRBV7-2|TRBJ2-7
ASSSNRVAYEQY
>14|TRBV11-3|TRBJ2-2
ASSLDQGARTGELF
>15|TRBV28|TRBJ2-1
ASSSGTSGGVRNEQF
>14|TRBV15|TRBJ2-7
ATSQRRQSLTYEQY
>12|TRBV7-6|TRBJ2-1
ASSPRPGGNEQF
>11|TRBV7-3|TRBJ1-1
ASSLIRGTEAF
>13|TRBV5-4|TRBJ2-7
ASSPPGVDFYEQY
>12|TRBV6-6|TRBJ1-6
ASSYWPGDSPLH
>13|TRBV5-1|TRBJ2-1
ASSSVGGRYNEQF
>12|TRBV5-4|TRBJ2-7
ASSQQIQGYEQY
>11|TRBV4-2|TRBJ2-7
ASSTDLSREQY
>13|TRBV15|TRBJ2-2
ATSKGQGGTGELF
>13|TRBV5-1|TRBJ1-1
ASSFDRGRNTEAF
>16|TRBV18|TRBJ2-3
ASSPTTNRGPNTDTQY
>13|TRBV5-6|TRBJ2-7
ASSLVGVSSYEQY
>9|TRBV2|TRBJ2-1
ASHRGIPQF
>12|TRBV18|TRBJ2-7
ASSPPAGNYEQY
>12|TRBV6-5|TRBJ2-5
ASSTWTSGETQY
>15|TRBV5-1|TRBJ1-4
ASSLVGTGGSDEKLF
>13|TRBV28|TRBJ1-2
ASQSPPGVRYGYT
>10|TRBV10-3|TRBJ1-1
AISESVREAF
>13|TRBV28|TRBJ1-1
ASSPRQGRRTEAF
>13|TRBV4-1|TRBJ1-6
ASSQDRPGNSPLH
>13|TRBV7-6|TRBJ1-2
ASSLAGEGVGGYT